Listed below are T cell receptor beta chains from one sample, sequenced in a study of T cell responses to AZD1222 COVID-19 vaccine. Sequencing used immunoSEQ multiplex PCR; TCRdb keeps in-frame clones, though not all of them. Among nearly 110,000 clones listed, 90% to 95% were seen once. Material: peripheral blood, obtained on day 0 of AZD1222 vaccination. The receptors shown here come from an adult in good health. CDR3s include the opening cysteine and the closing phenylalanine or tryptophan. Fields, in order: D gene, clone size, J gene, V gene, CDR3 protein, CDR3 DNA. D genes are given only for firm matches. Clone size is shown for a subset of rows, as once, few, many or a class of expanded clone.

D: .; size: .; J: TRBJ1-6; V: TRBV4-3; CDR3: CASSQDAPANSPLHF; DNA: TGCGCCAGCAGCCAAGACGCGCCAGCTAATTCACCCCTCCACTTT
D: .; size: .; J: TRBJ1-2; V: TRBV7-2; CDR3: CASSLGVGVVYGYTF; DNA: TGTGCCAGCAGCTTAGGTGTGGGAGTGGTCTATGGCTACACCTTC
D: TRBD2; size: .; J: TRBJ2-2; V: TRBV7-7; CDR3: CASSLLAGAMGELFF; DNA: TGTGCCAGCAGCTTACTAGCGGGGGCCATGGGGGAGCTGTTTTTT
D: .; size: few; J: TRBJ1-1; V: TRBV11-2; CDR3: CASRPMNTEAFF; DNA: TGTGCCAGCAGGCCTATGAACACTGAAGCTTTCTTT
D: .; size: .; J: TRBJ1-2; V: TRBV14; CDR3: CASSQGGGRSGYTF; DNA: TGTGCCAGCAGCCAAGGGGGGGGACGGAGTGGCTACACCTTC
D: TRBD1; size: .; J: TRBJ2-5; V: TRBV19; CDR3: CASSRDRGRETQYF; DNA: TGTGCCAGTAGTAGGGACAGGGGACGGGAGACCCAGTACTTC
D: .; size: .; J: TRBJ1-4; V: TRBV21-1; CDR3: CASRTSQDEKLFF; DNA: TGTGCCAGCAGGACATCACAGGATGAAAAACTGTTTTTT
D: .; size: .; J: TRBJ2-2; V: TRBV27; CDR3: CASSFEAGGATGELFF; DNA: TGTGCCAGCAGTTTTGAGGCCGGGGGAGCCACCGGGGAGCTGTTTTTT
D: TRBD1; size: .; J: TRBJ1-5; V: TRBV7-9; CDR3: CASSPPTGGDQPQHF; DNA: TGTGCCAGCAGCCCCCCAACAGGGGGGGATCAGCCCCAGCATTTT
D: .; size: .; J: TRBJ1-6; V: TRBV4-3; CDR3: CASSLDKGPRSPLHF; DNA: TGCGCCAGCAGCCTTGATAAGGGGCCACGTTCACCCCTCCACTTT
D: .; size: once; J: TRBJ1-2; V: TRBV7-2; CDR3: CASSLLGRNYGYTF; DNA: TGTGCCAGCAGCTTACTGGGTAGGAACTATGGCTACACCTTC
D: TRBD2; size: .; J: TRBJ2-5; V: TRBV5-1; CDR3: CASAQAGRAETQYF; DNA: TGCGCCAGCGCCCAAGCGGGGAGGGCGGAGACCCAGTACTTC
D: TRBD1; size: .; J: TRBJ2-3; V: TRBV7-2; CDR3: CASSLGQGVTDTQYF; DNA: TGTGCCAGCAGCTTAGGCCAGGGGGTTACAGATACGCAGTATTTT
D: .; size: once; J: TRBJ2-7; V: TRBV6-5; CDR3: CASRRDYEQYF; DNA: TGTGCCAGCAGGAGGGACTACGAGCAGTACTTC
D: .; size: .; J: TRBJ1-5; V: TRBV5-6; CDR3: CASSLNKGANSNQPQHF; DNA: TGTGCCAGCAGCTTGAACAAGGGAGCGAATAGCAATCAGCCCCAGCATTTT
D: .; size: .; J: TRBJ2-1; V: TRBV7-2; CDR3: CASSPSSGGVSYNEQFF; DNA: TGTGCCAGCAGCCCCAGCTCAGGGGGGGTCTCCTACAATGAGCAGTTCTTC
D: .; size: .; J: TRBJ1-4; V: TRBV30; CDR3: CAWSSGTRQNEKLFF; DNA: TGTGCCTGGAGTTCCGGGACTCGACAAAATGAAAAACTGTTTTTT
D: .; size: .; J: TRBJ1-1; V: TRBV18; CDR3: CASSQALNTEAFF; DNA: TGTGCCAGCTCGCAGGCCTTGAACACTGAAGCTTTCTTT
D: .; size: .; J: TRBJ1-6; V: TRBV6-1; CDR3: CASSDKDLNSPLHF; DNA: TGTGCCAGCAGTGATAAGGATTTAAACTCACCCCTCCACTTT
D: .; size: .; J: TRBJ2-2; V: TRBV7-6; CDR3: CASSITKPGNTGELFF; DNA: TGTGCCAGCAGCATTACAAAACCGGGGAACACCGGGGAGCTGTTTTTT
D: .; size: .; J: TRBJ1-1; V: TRBV9; CDR3: CASSERRTTEAFF; DNA: TGTGCCAGCAGCGAACGAAGAACAACTGAAGCTTTCTTT
D: .; size: .; J: TRBJ1-4; V: TRBV15; CDR3: CATSREIRIPSNEKLFF; DNA: TGTGCCACCAGCAGAGAGATAAGAATACCGTCTAATGAAAAACTGTTTTTT
D: .; size: .; J: TRBJ1-1; V: TRBV30; CDR3: CAWSSGVVNTEAFF; DNA: TGTGCCTGGAGTAGTGGGGTGGTGAACACTGAAGCTTTCTTT
D: .; size: .; J: TRBJ2-1; V: TRBV19; CDR3: CASKGLIYNEQFF; DNA: TGTGCCAGTAAGGGGTTAATTTACAATGAGCAGTTCTTC
D: .; size: .; J: TRBJ1-2; V: TRBV5-8; CDR3: CASSLNPSYGYTF; DNA: TGTGCCAGCAGCTTGAACCCAAGCTATGGCTACACCTTC
D: .; size: .; J: TRBJ1-3; V: TRBV30; CDR3: CAWSWGSGNTIYF; DNA: TGTGCCTGGAGTTGGGGGTCTGGAAACACCATATATTTT
D: TRBD1; size: .; J: TRBJ1-2; V: TRBV5-1; CDR3: CASSVRQGVMARLNYGYTF; DNA: TGCGCCAGCAGCGTGAGACAGGGGGTGATGGCGCGGTTAAACTATGGCTACACCTTC
D: .; size: .; J: TRBJ2-7; V: TRBV7-9; CDR3: CASSSLAGTPTYEQYF; DNA: TGTGCCAGCAGCTCACTCGCCGGGACTCCGACCTACGAGCAGTACTTC
D: .; size: .; J: TRBJ2-5; V: TRBV7-3; CDR3: CASSLLRGETQYF; DNA: TGTGCCAGCAGCCTTCTTCGGGGAGAGACCCAGTACTTC
D: TRBD2; size: .; J: TRBJ2-6; V: TRBV4-3; CDR3: CASSQLAGIVSGANVLTF; DNA: TGCGCCAGCAGCCAACTAGCGGGAATTGTTTCTGGGGCCAACGTCCTGACTTTC
D: TRBD1; size: .; J: TRBJ1-4; V: TRBV19; CDR3: CASSSNRDSWEKLFF; DNA: TGTGCCAGTAGTTCAAACCGGGACAGTTGGGAAAAACTGTTTTTT
D: .; size: .; J: TRBJ1-1; V: TRBV14; CDR3: CASKPYSGGAQMKAFF; DNA: TGTGCCAGCAAACCTTATTCGGGGGGCGCCCAGATGAAAGCTTTCTTT
D: .; size: .; J: TRBJ1-3; V: TRBV9; CDR3: CASSVDQGNTIYF; DNA: TGTGCCAGCAGCGTAGACCAGGGAAACACCATATATTTT
D: TRBD2; size: .; J: TRBJ2-1; V: TRBV19; CDR3: CASSASGGLTYNEQFF; DNA: TGTGCCAGTAGCGCTAGCGGGGGGCTGACCTACAATGAGCAGTTCTTC
D: TRBD2; size: .; J: TRBJ2-5; V: TRBV11-3; CDR3: CASSSKPGLAGKETQYF; DNA: TGTGCCAGCAGCTCTAAACCGGGACTAGCGGGTAAAGAGACCCAGTACTTC
D: TRBD1; size: .; J: TRBJ1-2; V: TRBV5-1; CDR3: CASSVQGFGYTF; DNA: TGCGCCAGCAGCGTACAGGGGTTTGGCTACACCTTC
D: .; size: .; J: TRBJ1-2; V: TRBV5-8; CDR3: CASNPLNSYGYTF; DNA: TGTGCCAGCAATCCCTTGAACAGCTATGGCTACACCTTC
D: TRBD1; size: .; J: TRBJ2-7; V: TRBV6-5; CDR3: CASKGQVSSYEQYF; DNA: TGTGCCAGCAAGGGACAGGTTTCCTCCTACGAGCAGTACTTC
D: .; size: .; J: TRBJ1-3; V: TRBV3-1/TRBV3-2; CDR3: CASNLQGSGNTIYF; DNA: TGTGCCAGCAACCTACAGGGTTCTGGAAACACCATATATTTT
D: TRBD1; size: .; J: TRBJ2-3; V: TRBV6-6; CDR3: CASSYSNKQGSTQYF; DNA: TGTGCCAGCAGTTACTCAAATAAACAGGGGAGCACGCAGTATTTT
D: .; size: .; J: TRBJ1-1; V: TRBV6-6; CDR3: CASSSFERNTEAFF; DNA: TGTGCCAGCAGCTCATTCGAAAGAAACACTGAAGCTTTCTTT
D: TRBD1; size: .; J: TRBJ1-3; V: TRBV19; CDR3: CASSTGQTHSGNTIYF; DNA: TGTGCCAGTAGTACGGGACAGACGCACTCTGGAAACACCATATATTTT
D: TRBD1; size: .; J: TRBJ1-5; V: TRBV7-9; CDR3: CASTGGRNQPQHF; DNA: TGTGCCAGCACAGGGGGTCGCAATCAGCCCCAGCATTTT
D: .; size: .; J: TRBJ2-2; V: TRBV4-3; CDR3: CASSRFSGGTELFF; DNA: TGCGCCAGCAGCCGATTCTCCGGCGGGACAGAGCTGTTTTTT
D: .; size: .; J: TRBJ2-1; V: TRBV5-1; CDR3: CASSLRAERGNEQFF; DNA: TGCGCCAGCAGCTTGAGGGCCGAGAGGGGCAATGAGCAGTTCTTC
D: .; size: .; J: TRBJ2-7; V: TRBV7-9; CDR3: CASSLQQDYEQYF; DNA: TGTGCCAGCAGCCTCCAACAGGACTACGAGCAGTACTTC
D: .; size: .; J: TRBJ1-2; V: TRBV7-2; CDR3: CASSSGTTENYGYTF; DNA: TGTGCCAGCAGCTCAGGGACAACTGAAAACTATGGCTACACCTTC
D: .; size: .; J: TRBJ2-5; V: TRBV20-1; CDR3: CSASAGQETQYF; DNA: TGCAGTGCTAGTGCCGGGCAAGAGACCCAGTACTTC
D: .; size: .; J: TRBJ1-1; V: TRBV7-9; CDR3: CASSLSLSTLANTEAFF; DNA: TGTGCCAGCAGCTTAAGCTTATCGACATTGGCGAACACTGAAGCTTTCTTT